Listed below are T cell receptor beta chains from one sample, sequenced in a study of glioma-infiltrating T cells. TCRdb analysed the multiplex PCR reads with MiXCR anew, one entry per CDR3 protein. This table has fewer than 200,000 distinct CDR3 sequences, around 40% appearing once. Sequenced sample: glioma tissue, nonneoplastic brain tissue, or PBMCs (not recorded which). The receptors were gathered from a human donor with low-grade glioma or glioblastoma, undergoing nonglioma brain surgery, or in good health (not recorded which). Each CDR3 is given with its conserved first and last residue. The order of the fields is J gene, clone size, D gene, V gene, CDR3 DNA, CDR3 protein. D genes are given only for firm matches. Clone size is stated in some rows and not others, as once, few, many or a class when expanded.

>TRBJ2-7|once|NA|TRBV27
TGTGCCAGCAGTCGTAACCCGGGAGAGGGTGGCTACGAGCAGTACTTC
CASSRNPGEGGYEQYF
>TRBJ2-7|many|NA|TRBV10-3
TGTGCCATCAGGAGGGAGGAGGGCGAGCAGTACTTC
CAIRREEGEQYF
>TRBJ1-1|few|NA|TRBV7-9
TGTGCCAGCAGCCCCTATGGTGGGGTCACTGAAGCTTTCTTT
CASSPYGGVTEAFF
>TRBJ2-3|many|NA|TRBV14
TGTGCCAGCAGCCAAAGGCGGATCGGGTATTTT
CASSQRRIGYF
>TRBJ2-7|NA|NA|TRBV3-1
TGTGCCAGCAGCAAAGGGTCCTACGAGCAGTACTTC
CASSKGSYEQYF
>TRBJ1-1|NA|NA|TRBV11-2
TGTGCTAGCATCCCCCCAGGAAGGAACACTGAAGCTTTCTTT
CASIPPGRNTEAFF
>TRBJ1-1|many|TRBD1|TRBV3-1
TGTGCCAGCAGCCAATCGGGACAGGGAGGGACTGAAGCTTTCTTT
CASSQSGQGGTEAFF
>TRBJ2-3|few|TRBD2|TRBV7-3
TGTGCCAGCAGCTTAAACGGCGGGAGGGCGACAGATACGCAGTATTTT
CASSLNGGRATDTQYF
>TRBJ2-2|NA|NA|TRBV7-9
TGTGCCAGCAGCCAGACAGGGAACACCGGGGAGCTGTTTTTT
CASSQTGNTGELFF
>TRBJ2-1|NA|TRBD2|TRBV5-4
TGTGCCAGCAGCTTACCGGGGGGCTCCTACAATGAGCAGTTCTTC
CASSLPGGSYNEQFF
>TRBJ2-1|few|TRBD2|TRBV20-1
TGCAGTGCTAGAGGGGGTGGGCTAGCGGGACCCTACAATGAGCAGTTCTTC
CSARGGGLAGPYNEQFF
>TRBJ2-7|NA|TRBD2|TRBV19
TGTGCCAGTAGTATGGTTTGGCTAGCGGGTAACGAGCAGTACTTC
CASSMVWLAGNEQYF
>TRBJ2-1|many|NA|TRBV27
TGTGCCAGCAGTTTGAGGAGCCGATACAATGAGCAGTTCTTC
CASSLRSRYNEQFF
>TRBJ2-1|NA|TRBD1|TRBV5-6
TGTGCCAGCAGCGCCACCGGGACAGCAAATGAGCAGTTCTTC
CASSATGTANEQFF
>TRBJ2-3|NA|NA|TRBV20-1
TGCAGTGCTGGGTACCGGCAGACTTACTGGATTAGCACAGATACACAGTATTTT
CSAGYRQTYWISTDTQYF
>TRBJ2-1|NA|NA|TRBV29-1
TGCAGCGTTGCCCGACCAGGGTCCTACAATGAGCAGTTCTTC
CSVARPGSYNEQFF
>TRBJ2-7|NA|NA|TRBV27
TGTGCCAGCAGTCCGTCCAGTTTCACCTACGAGCAGTACTTC
CASSPSSFTYEQYF
>TRBJ1-1|many|NA|TRBV19
TGTGCCAGTAGTATAGATCGAGGGAACACTGAAGCTTTCTTT
CASSIDRGNTEAFF
>TRBJ2-1|once|NA|TRBV28
TGTGCCAGCAGTTTAGGGCGTACCTACTACAATGAGCGGTTCTTC
CASSLGRTYYNERFF
>TRBJ2-1|NA|TRBD2|TRBV19
TGTGCCAGTAGTCCCCTAGCGGGAGATGAGCAGTTCTTC
CASSPLAGDEQFF
>TRBJ2-7|NA|NA|TRBV28
TGTGCCATTGGAGAGGGTGGGGTCGGTTACGAGCAGTACTTC
CAIGEGGVGYEQYF
>TRBJ2-5|NA|NA|TRBV5-1
TGCGCCAGCAGCTTGGCAGGGGCAGAGACCCAGTACTTC
CASSLAGAETQYF
>TRBJ2-5|NA|NA|TRBV9
TGTGCCAGCAGCGTAGGGGCTCACCAAGAGACCCAGTACTTC
CASSVGAHQETQYF
>TRBJ2-1|once|TRBD2|TRBV7-9
TGTGCCAGCAGCTGGGGGGGGGAGCAGTTCTTC
CASSWGGEQFF
>TRBJ2-7|once|NA|TRBV6-1
TGTGCCAGCAGTGGGGCTGAACCCTACGAGCAGTACTTC
CASSGAEPYEQYF
>TRBJ2-3|NA|NA|TRBV20-1
TGCAGTGCGCCTTCCTTCGTCACAGATACGCAGTATTTT
CSAPSFVTDTQYF
>TRBJ1-5|many|NA|TRBV19
TGTGCCAGTAGTATTTGGGGAAGCGGTCAGCCCCAGCATTTT
CASSIWGSGQPQHF
>TRBJ2-5|NA|TRBD2|TRBV7-2
TGTGCCAGCAGCACTAGCGTAAGCACAGAGACCCAGTACTTC
CASSTSVSTETQYF
>TRBJ2-3|many|NA|TRBV7-2
TGTGCCAGCAGCTCGGGACTCAGCACAGATACGCAGTATTTT
CASSSGLSTDTQYF
>TRBJ2-7|many|TRBD2|TRBV20-1
TGCAGTGCTATGACTAGCGGGGACTTTAAGGACGAGCAGTACTTC
CSAMTSGDFKDEQYF
>TRBJ1-1|NA|NA|TRBV12-3/TRBV12-4
TGTGCCAGCAGCAGAACCACACTAATCTCTGAAGCTTTCTTT
CASSRTTLISEAFF
>TRBJ2-7|few|NA|TRBV29-1
TGCAGCGTTGCTAGGACTGGAGCTTACGAGCAGTACTTC
CSVARTGAYEQYF
>TRBJ2-2|many|NA|TRBV28
TGTGCCAGCAGTTGGTCCGGGGAGCTGTTTTTT
CASSWSGELFF
>TRBJ2-2|many|NA|TRBV6-1
TGTGCCAGCAGGAGGGCGGGCGCGAACACCGGGGAGCTGTTTTTT
CASRRAGANTGELFF
>TRBJ2-5|many|TRBD2|TRBV6-1
TGTGCCAGCAGTAGTCTAGCGGGAGGTGAGACCCAGTACTTC
CASSSLAGGETQYF
>TRBJ2-6|NA|NA|TRBV28
TGTGCCAGCAGCCGTGTGTCGTCTGGGGCCAACGTCCTGACTTTC
CASSRVSSGANVLTF
>TRBJ2-5|few|TRBD2|TRBV2
TGTGCCAGCAGTGAGGCTCGGGGGGTCCAAGAGACCCAGTACTTC
CASSEARGVQETQYF
>TRBJ1-6|medium-sized|NA|TRBV27
TGTGCCAGCAGTTACGGGGCTGATTCACCCCTCCACTTT
CASSYGADSPLHF
>TRBJ1-1|many|NA|TRBV28
TGTGCCAGCAGGCTTGCGCGTGCCGAAGCTTTCTTT
CASRLARAEAFF
>TRBJ2-3|NA|NA|TRBV4-3
TGCGCCAGCAGCCATAATCCGGGACTCCGGTCGGACACAGATACGCAGTATTTT
CASSHNPGLRSDTDTQYF